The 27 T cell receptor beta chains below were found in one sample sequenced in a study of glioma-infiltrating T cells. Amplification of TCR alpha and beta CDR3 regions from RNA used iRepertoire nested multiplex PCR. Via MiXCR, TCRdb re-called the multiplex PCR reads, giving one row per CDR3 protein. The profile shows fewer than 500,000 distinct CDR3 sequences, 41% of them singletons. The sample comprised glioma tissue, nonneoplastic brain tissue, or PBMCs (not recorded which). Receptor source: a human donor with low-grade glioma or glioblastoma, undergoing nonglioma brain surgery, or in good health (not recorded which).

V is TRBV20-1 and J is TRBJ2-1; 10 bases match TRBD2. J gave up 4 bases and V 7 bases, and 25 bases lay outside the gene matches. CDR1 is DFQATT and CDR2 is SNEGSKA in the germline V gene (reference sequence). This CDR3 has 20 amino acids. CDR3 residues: CSGLSRLLSGRSSGYNEQFF. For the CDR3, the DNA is TGCAGTGGACTATCCCGCCTCCTTAGCGGGAGGAGTTCAGGGTACAATGAGCAGTTCTTC.

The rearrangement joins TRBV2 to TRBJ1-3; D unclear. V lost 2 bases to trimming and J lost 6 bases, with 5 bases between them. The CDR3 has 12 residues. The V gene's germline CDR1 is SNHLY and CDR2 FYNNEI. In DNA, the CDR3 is TGTGCCAGCAGTGAAATCCCAAACACCATATATTTT. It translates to CASSEIPNTIYF. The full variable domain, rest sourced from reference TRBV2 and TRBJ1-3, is EPEVTQTPSHQVTQMGQEVILRCVPISNHLYFYWYRQILGQKVEFLVSFYNNEISEKSEIFDDQFSVERPDGSNFTLKIRSTKLEDSAMYFCASSEIPNTIYFGEGSWLTVV.

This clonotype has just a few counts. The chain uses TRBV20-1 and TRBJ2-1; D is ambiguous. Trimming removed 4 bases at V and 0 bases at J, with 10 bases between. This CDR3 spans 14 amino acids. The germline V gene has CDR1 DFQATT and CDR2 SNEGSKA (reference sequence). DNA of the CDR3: TGCAGTGCTAAGGACGCCCGCTCCTACAATGAGCAGTTCTTC. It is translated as CSAKDARSYNEQFF.

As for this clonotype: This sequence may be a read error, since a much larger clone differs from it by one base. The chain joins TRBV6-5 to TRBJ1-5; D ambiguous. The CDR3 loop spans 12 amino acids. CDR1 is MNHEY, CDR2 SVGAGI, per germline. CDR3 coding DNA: TGTGCCAGCAGTTTAGGCAATCAGCCCAAGCATTTT. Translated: CASSLGNQPKHF.

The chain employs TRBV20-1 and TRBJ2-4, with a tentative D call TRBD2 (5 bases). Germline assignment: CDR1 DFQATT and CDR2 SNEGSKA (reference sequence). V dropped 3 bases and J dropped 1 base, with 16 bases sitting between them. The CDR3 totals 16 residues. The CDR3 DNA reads TGCAGTGCTAGTCCACCCAGGACTCAGGCCAAAAACATTCAGTACTTC. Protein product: CSASPPRTQAKNIQYF.

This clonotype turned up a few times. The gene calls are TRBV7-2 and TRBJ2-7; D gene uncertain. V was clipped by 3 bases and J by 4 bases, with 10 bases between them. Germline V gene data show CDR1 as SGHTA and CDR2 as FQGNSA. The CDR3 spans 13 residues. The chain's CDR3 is CASSFSPRYEQYF. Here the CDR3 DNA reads TGTGCCAGCAGCTTCTCCCCAAGATACGAGCAGTACTTC.

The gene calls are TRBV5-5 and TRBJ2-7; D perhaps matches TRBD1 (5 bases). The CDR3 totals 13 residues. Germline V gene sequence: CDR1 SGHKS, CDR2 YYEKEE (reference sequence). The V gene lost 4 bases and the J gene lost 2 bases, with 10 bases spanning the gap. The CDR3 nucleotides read TGTGCCAGCAGCCCTCACAGGACCTACGAGCAGTACTTC. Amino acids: CASSPHRTYEQYF.

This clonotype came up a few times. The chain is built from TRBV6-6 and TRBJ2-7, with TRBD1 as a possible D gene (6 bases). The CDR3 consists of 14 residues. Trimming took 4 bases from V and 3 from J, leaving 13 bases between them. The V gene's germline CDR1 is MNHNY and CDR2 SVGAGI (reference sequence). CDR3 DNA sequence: TGTGCCAGCAGTTTCCCGGGACAAAACTACGAGCAGTACTTC. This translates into CASSFPGQNYEQYF.

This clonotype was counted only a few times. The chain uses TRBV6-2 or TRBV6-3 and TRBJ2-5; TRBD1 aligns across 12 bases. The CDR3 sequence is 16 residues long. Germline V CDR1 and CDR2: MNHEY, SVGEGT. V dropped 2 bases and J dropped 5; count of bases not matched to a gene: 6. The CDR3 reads CASSYTGTGGGETQYF. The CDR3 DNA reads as TGTGCCAGCAGTTACACCGGGACAGGGGGCGGTGAGACCCAGTACTTC.

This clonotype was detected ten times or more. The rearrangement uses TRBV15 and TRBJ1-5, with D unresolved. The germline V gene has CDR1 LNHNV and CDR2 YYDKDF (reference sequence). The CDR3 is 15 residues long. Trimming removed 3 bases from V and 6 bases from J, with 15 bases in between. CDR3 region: CATSRGLLSGQPQHF. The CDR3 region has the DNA TGTGCCACCAGCAGGGGTTTGCTGAGTGGTCAGCCCCAGCATTTT.

The CDR3 loop is CASSLTGWTGTETQYF. CDR3 bases: TGTGCCAGCAGCTTAACGGGCTGGACAGGGACAGAGACCCAGTACTTC. The genes are TRBV7-3 and TRBJ2-5, with TRBD1 matching 8 bases. The CDR3 has 16 amino acids. Germline trimming cut 0 bases from V and 4 bases from J; bases unmatched to any gene: 7. Germline CDR1 SGHTA, CDR2 FQGTGA.

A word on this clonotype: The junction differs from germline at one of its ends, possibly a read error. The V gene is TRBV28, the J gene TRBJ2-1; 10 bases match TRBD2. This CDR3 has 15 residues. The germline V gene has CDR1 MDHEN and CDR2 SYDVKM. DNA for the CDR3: TGTGCCAGCACCCCTAGCGGGAGATGGTACAATGAGCAGATCTTC. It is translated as CASTPSGRWYNEQIF.

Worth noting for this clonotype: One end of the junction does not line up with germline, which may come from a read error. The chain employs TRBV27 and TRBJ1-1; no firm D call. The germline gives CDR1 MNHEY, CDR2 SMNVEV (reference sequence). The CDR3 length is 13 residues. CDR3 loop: CACSIGAKTEAFF. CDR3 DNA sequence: TGTGCCTGCAGTATCGGAGCGAAAACTGAAGCTTTCTTT.

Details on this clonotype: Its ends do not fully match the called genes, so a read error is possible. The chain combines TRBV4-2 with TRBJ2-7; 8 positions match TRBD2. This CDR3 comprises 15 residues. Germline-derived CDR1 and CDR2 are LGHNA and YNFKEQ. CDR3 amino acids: CASSLAGPSSYKQYF. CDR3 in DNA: TGTGCCAGCAGCTTAGCGGGGCCCTCTTCCTACAAGCAGTACTTC.

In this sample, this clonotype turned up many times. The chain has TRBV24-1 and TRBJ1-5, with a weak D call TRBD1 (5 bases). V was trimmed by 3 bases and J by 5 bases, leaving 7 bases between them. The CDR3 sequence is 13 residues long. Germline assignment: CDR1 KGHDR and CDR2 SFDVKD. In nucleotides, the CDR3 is TGTGCCACCAGTGATCAACAGGATCAGCCCCAGCATTTT. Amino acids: CATSDQQDQPQHF.

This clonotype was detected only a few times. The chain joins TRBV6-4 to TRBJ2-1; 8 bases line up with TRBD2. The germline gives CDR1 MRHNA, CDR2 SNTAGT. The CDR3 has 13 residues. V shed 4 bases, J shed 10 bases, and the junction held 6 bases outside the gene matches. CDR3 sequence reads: CASSGDSGTEQFF. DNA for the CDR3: TGTGCCAGCAGTGGGGATAGCGGGACGGAGCAGTTCTTC.

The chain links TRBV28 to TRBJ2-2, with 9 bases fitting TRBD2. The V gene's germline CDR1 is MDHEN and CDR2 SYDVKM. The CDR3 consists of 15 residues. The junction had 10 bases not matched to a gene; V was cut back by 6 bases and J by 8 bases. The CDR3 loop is CASSPGLASPGELFF. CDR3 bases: TGTGCCAGCAGCCCGGGACTAGCCTCCCCTGGGGAGCTGTTTTTT.

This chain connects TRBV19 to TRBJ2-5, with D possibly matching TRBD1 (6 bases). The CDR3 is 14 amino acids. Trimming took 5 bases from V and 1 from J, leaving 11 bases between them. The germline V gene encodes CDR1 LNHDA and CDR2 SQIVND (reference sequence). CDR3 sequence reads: CASSDWTVQETQYF. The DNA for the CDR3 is TGTGCCAGTAGTGACTGGACAGTCCAAGAGACCCAGTACTTC.

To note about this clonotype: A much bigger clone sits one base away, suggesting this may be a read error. CDR3 DNA: TGTGCCAGCAGTAACCAGAACACCGGGGAGCTGCTTTTT. Translating it yields CASSNQNTGELLF. This chain links TRBV25-1 with TRBJ2-2, with a weak D call TRBD2 (5 bases). This CDR3 comprises 13 residues. The V gene's germline CDR1 is MGHDK and CDR2 SYGVNS.

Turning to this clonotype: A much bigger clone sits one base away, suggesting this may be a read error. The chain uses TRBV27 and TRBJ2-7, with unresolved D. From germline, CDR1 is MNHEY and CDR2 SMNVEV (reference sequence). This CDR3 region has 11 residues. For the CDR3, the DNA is TGTGCCAGCACCCGTCATTACGAGCAGTGCTTC. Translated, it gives CASTRHYEQCF.

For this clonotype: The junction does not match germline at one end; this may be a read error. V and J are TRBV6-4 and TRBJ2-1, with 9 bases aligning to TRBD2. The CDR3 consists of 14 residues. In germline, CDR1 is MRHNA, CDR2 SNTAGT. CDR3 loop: CPSNGGRACNEQFF. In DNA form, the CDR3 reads TGTCCCAGCAACGGCGGGAGGGCTTGCAATGAGCAGTTCTTC.

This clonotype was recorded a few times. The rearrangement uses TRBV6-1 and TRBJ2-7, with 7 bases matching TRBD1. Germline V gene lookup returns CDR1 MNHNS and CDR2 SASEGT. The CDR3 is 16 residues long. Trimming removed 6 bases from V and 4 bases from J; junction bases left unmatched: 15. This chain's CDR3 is CASSDRKQLGQYEQYF. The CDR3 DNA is TGTGCCAGCAGCGATCGGAAGCAACTGGGACAGTACGAGCAGTACTTC.

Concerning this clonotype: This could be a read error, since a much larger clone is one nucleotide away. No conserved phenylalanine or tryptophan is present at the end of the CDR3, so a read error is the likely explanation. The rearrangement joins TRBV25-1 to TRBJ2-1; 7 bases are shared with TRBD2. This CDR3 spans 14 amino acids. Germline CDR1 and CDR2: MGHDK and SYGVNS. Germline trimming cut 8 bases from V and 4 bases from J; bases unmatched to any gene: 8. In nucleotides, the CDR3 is TGTGCCAGCCGGGCTAGCGGCCTTTACAATGAGCAGTTCTTG. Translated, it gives CASRASGLYNEQFL.

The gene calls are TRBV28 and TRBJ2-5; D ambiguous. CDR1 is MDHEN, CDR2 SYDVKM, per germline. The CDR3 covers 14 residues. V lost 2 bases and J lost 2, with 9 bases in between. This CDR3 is CASSLLERQETQYF. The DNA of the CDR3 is TGTGCCAGCAGTTTACTAGAGCGTCAAGAGACCCAGTACTTC.

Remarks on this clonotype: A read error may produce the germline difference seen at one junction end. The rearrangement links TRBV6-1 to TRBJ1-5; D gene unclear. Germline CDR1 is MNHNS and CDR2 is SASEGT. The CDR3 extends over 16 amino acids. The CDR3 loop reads CASSDTTVLWNQPQHF. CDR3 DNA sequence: TGTGCCAGCAGTGATACGACGGTGCTTTGGAATCAGCCCCAACATTTT.

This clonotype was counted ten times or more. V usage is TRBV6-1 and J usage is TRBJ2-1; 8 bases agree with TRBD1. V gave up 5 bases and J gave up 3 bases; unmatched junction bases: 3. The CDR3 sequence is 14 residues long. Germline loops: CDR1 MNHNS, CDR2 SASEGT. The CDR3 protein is CASSFGQGYNEQFF. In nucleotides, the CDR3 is TGTGCCAGCAGTTTTGGACAGGGCTACAATGAGCAGTTCTTC.

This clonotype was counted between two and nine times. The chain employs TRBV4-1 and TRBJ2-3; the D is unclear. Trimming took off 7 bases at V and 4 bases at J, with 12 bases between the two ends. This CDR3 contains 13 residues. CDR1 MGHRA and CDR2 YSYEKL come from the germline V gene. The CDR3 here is CASKGHRADTQYF. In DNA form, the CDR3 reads TGCGCCAGCAAGGGCCATAGGGCAGATACGCAGTATTTT.